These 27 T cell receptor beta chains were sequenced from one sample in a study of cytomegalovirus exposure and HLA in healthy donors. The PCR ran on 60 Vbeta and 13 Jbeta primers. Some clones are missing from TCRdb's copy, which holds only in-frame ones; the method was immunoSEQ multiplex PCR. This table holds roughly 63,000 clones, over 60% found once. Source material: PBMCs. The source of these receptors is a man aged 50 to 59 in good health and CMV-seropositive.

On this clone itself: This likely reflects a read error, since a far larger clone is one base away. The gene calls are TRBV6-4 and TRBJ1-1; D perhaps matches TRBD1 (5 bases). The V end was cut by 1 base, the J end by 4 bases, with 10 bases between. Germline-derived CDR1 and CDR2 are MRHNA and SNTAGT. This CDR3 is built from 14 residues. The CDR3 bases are TGTGCCAGCAGTGACTGGGCGGGGGGCACTGAAGCTTTCTTT. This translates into CASSDWAGGTEAFF.

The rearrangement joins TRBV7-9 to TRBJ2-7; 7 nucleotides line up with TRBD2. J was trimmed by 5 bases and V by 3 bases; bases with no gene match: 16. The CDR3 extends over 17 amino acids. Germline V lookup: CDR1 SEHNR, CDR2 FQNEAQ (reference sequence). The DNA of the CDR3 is TGTGCCAGCAGCTTTGGTCGGTCGACGGGGGGAGTCCACGAGCAGTACTTC. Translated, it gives CASSFGRSTGGVHEQYF.

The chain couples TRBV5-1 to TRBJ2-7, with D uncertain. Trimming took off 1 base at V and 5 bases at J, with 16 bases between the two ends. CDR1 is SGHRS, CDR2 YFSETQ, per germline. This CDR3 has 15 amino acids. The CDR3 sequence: CASSLFATAVHEQYF. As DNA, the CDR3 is TGCGCCAGCAGCTTGTTCGCAACAGCCGTACACGAGCAGTACTTC.

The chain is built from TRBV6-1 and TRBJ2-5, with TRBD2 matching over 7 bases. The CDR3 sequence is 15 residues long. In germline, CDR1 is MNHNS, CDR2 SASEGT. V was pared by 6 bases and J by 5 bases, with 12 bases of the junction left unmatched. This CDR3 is CASSPSFGLGETQYF. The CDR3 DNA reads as TGTGCCAGCAGCCCGAGTTTCGGACTAGGGGAGACCCAGTACTTC.

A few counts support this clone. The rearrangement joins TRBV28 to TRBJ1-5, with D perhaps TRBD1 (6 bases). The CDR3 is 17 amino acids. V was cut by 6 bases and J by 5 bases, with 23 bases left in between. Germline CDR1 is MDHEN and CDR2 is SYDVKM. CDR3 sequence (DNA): TGTGCCAGCAGCCCAAGGGGGGGCAGGGGAAGCGATCAGCCCCAGCATTTT. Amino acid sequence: CASSPRGGRGSDQPQHF. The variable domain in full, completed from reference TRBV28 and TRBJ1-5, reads DVKVTQSSRYLVKRTGEKVFLECVQDMDHENMFWYRQDPGLGLRLIYFSYDVKMKEKGDIPEGYSVSREKKERFSLILESASTNQTSMYLCASSPRGGRGSDQPQHFGDGTRLSIL.

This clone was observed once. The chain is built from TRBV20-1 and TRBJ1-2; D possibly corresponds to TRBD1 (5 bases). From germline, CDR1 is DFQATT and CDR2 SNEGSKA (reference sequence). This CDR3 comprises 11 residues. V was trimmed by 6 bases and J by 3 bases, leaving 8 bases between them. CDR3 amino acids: CSATGDYGYTF. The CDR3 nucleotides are TGCAGTGCCACAGGAGACTATGGCTACACCTTC.

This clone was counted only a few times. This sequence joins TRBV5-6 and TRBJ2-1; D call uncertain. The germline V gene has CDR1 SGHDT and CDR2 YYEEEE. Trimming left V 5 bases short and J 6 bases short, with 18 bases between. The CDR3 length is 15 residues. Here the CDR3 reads CASRKRIDSINEQFF. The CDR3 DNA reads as TGTGCCAGCAGGAAGAGGATAGATAGCATCAATGAGCAGTTCTTC. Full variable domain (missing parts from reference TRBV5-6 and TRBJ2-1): DAGVTQSPTHLIKTRGQQVTLRCSPKSGHDTVSWYQQALGQGPQFIFQYYEEEERQRGNFPDRFSGHQFPNYSSELNVNALLLGDSALYLCASRKRIDSINEQFFGPGTRLTVL.

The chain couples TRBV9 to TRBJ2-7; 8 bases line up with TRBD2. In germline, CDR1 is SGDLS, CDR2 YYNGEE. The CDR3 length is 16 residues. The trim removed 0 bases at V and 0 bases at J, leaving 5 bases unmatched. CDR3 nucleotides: TGTGCCAGCAGCGTAGCCAGCGGGAGTCCCTCCTACGAGCAGTACTTC. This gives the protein CASSVASGSPSYEQYF.

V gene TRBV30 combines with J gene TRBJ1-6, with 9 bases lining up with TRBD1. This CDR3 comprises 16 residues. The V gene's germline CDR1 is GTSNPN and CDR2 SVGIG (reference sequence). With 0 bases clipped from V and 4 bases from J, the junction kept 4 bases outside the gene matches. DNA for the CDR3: TGTGCCTGGAGTGTAATAGGACAGGGGTATAATTCACCCCTCCACTTT. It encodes CAWSVIGQGYNSPLHF.

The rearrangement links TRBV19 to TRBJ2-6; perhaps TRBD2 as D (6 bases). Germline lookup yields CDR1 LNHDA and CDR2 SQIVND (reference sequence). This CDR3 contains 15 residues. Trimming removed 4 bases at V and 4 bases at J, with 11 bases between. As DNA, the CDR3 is TGTGCCAGTAGTACTCCCGGGAGCGGGGCCAACGTCCTGACTTTC. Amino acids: CASSTPGSGANVLTF.

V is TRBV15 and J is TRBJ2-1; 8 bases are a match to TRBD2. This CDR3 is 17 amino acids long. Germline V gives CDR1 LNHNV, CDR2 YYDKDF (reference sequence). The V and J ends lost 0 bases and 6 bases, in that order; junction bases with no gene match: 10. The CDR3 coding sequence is TGTGCCACCAGCAGAGACCTGGGACTAGGGGAAGGCAATGAGCAGTTCTTC. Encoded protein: CATSRDLGLGEGNEQFF.

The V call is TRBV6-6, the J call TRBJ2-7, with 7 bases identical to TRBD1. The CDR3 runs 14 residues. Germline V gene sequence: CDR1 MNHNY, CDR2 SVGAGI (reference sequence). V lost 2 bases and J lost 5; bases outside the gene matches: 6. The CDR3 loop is CASSYEGGNNEQYF. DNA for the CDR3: TGTGCCAGCAGTTACGAAGGGGGCAACAACGAGCAGTACTTC.

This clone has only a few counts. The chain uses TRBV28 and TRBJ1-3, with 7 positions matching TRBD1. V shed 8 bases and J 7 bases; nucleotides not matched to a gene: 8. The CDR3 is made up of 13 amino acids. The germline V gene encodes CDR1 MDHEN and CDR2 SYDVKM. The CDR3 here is CASVTGVWNTIYF. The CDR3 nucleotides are TGTGCCAGCGTTACAGGGGTATGGAACACCATATATTTT.

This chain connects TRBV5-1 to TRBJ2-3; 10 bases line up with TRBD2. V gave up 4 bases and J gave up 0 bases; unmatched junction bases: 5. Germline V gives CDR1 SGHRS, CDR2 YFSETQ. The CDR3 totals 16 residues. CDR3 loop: CASSRMTSGSTDTQYF. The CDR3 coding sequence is TGCGCCAGCAGCCGAATGACTAGCGGGAGCACAGATACGCAGTATTTT. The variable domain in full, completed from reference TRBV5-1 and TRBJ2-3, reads KAGVTQTPRYLIKTRGQQVTLSCSPISGHRSVSWYQQTPGQGLQFLFEYFSETQRNKGNFPGRFSGRQFSNSRSEMNVSTLELGDSALYLCASSRMTSGSTDTQYFGPGTRLTVL.

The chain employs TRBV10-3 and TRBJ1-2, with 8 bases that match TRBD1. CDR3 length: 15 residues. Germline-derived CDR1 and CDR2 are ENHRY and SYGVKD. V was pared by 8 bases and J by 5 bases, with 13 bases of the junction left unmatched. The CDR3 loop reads CAISETGVVGYGYTF. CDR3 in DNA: TGTGCCATCTCGGAGACAGGGGTGGTTGGATATGGCTACACCTTC.

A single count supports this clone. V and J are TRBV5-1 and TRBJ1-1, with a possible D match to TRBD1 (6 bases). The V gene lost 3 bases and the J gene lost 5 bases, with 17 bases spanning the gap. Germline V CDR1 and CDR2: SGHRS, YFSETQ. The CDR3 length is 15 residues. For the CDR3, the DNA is TGCGCCAGCAGCTCGTACAGGGCGGTGGGAACTGAAGCTTTCTTT. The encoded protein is CASSSYRAVGTEAFF.

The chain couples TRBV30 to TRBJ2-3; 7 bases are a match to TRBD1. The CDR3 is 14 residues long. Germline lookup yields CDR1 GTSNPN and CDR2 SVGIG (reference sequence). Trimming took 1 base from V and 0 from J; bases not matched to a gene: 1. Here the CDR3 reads CAWSAGGSTDTQYF. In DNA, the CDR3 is TGTGCCTGGAGTGCAGGGGGTAGCACAGATACGCAGTATTTT.

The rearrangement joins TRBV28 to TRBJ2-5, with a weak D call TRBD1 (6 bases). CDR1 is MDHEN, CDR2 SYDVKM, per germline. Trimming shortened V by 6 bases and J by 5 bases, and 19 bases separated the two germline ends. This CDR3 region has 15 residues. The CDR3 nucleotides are TGTGCCAGCAGCGTGACCCTACCAAGGGGGGAGACCCAGTACTTC. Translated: CASSVTLPRGETQYF.

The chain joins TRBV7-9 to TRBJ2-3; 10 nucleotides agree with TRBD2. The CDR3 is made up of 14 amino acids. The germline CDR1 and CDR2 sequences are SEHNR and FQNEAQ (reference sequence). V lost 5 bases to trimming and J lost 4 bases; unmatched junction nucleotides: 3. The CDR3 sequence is CASSPSGGADTQYF. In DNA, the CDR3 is TGTGCCAGCAGCCCCAGCGGGGGGGCAGATACGCAGTATTTT.

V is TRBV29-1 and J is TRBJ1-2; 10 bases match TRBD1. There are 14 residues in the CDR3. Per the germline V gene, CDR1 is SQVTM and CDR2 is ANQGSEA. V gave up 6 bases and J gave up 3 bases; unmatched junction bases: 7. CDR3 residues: CSVRRDRGYYGYTF. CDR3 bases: TGCAGCGTCCGCCGGGACAGGGGATACTATGGCTACACCTTC.

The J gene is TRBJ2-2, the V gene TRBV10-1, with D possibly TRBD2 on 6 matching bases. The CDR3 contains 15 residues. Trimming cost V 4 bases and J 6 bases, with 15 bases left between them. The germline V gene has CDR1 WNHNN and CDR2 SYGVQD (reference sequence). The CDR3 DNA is TGCGCCAGCAGTGTGACTAGTTTATCTCCCGGGGAGCTGTTTTTT. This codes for CASSVTSLSPGELFF.

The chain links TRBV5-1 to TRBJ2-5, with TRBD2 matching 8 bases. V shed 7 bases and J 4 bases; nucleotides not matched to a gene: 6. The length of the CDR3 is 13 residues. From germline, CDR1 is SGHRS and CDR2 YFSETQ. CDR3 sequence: CASGRGAGETQYF. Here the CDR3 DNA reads TGCGCCAGCGGGCGGGGGGCAGGAGAGACCCAGTACTTC.

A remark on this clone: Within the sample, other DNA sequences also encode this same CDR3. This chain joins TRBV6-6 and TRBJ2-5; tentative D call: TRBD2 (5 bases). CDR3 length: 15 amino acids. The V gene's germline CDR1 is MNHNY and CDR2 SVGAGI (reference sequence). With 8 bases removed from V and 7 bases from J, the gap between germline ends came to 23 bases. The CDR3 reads CASGWRWRFPGTQYF. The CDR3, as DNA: TGTGCCAGCGGGTGGAGGTGGCGGTTCCCGGGGACCCAGTACTTC.

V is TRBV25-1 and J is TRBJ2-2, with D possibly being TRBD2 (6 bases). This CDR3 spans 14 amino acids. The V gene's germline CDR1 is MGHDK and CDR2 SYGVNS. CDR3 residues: CAVSRGANTGELFF. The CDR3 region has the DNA TGTGCTGTCTCCCGCGGGGCCAACACCGGGGAGCTGTTTTTT. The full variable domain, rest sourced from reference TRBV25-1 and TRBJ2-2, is EADIYQTPRYLVIGTGKKITLECSQTMGHDKMYWYQQDPGMELHLIHYSYGVNSTEKGDLSSESTVSRIRTEHFPLTLESARPSHTSQYLCAVSRGANTGELFFGEGSRLTVL.

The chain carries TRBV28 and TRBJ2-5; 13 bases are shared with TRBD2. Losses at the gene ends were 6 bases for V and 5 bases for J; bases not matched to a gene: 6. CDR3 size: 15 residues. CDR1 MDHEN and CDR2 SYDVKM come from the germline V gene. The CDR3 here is CASSRTSGRSETQYF. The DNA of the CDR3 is TGTGCCAGCAGCCGGACTAGCGGGAGATCGGAGACCCAGTACTTC.

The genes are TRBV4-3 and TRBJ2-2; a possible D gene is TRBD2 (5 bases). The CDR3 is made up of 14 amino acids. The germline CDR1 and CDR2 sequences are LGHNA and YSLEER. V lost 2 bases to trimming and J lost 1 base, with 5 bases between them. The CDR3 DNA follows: TGCGCCAGCAGCCAACGGGGGAACACCGGGGAGCTGTTTTTT. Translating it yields CASSQRGNTGELFF.

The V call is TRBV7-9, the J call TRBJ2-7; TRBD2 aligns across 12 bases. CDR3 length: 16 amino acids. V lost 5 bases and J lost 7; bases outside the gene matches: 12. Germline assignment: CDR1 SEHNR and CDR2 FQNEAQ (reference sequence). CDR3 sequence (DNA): TGTGCCAGCAGCCCGACTAGCGGGAGTCTATCGGAAGAGCAGTACTTC. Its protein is CASSPTSGSLSEEQYF.